The 29 T cell receptor beta chains below all came from one sample that was sequenced in a study of blood T cell repertoires in COVID-19. Libraries were prepared by immunoSEQ multiplex PCR; TCRdb keeps only in-frame clonotypes and omits some of them. The sample includes around 230,000 clones, about 85% of them seen just once. Sequenced: peripheral blood. The receptors stem from a woman older than 75 with acute or convalescent COVID-19.

The CDR3 DNA reads TGTGCCAGCAGCGTAGATGGTCGTTGGACTAGCGGGAGGAAGATACTAGATACGCAGTATTTT. Its translation is CASSVDGRWTSGRKILDTQYF. The chain uses TRBV9 and TRBJ2-3; 14 bases fit TRBD2. The germline V gene has CDR1 SGDLS and CDR2 YYNGEE. V lost 0 bases, J lost 5 bases, and 17 bases stayed unmatched. There are 21 residues in the CDR3.

The V gene is TRBV3-1 (or the pseudogene TRBV3-2), the J gene TRBJ1-3; D possibly corresponds to TRBD1 (5 bases). V was pared by 1 base and J by 4 bases, with 11 bases between. The CDR3 is 15 residues long. Germline lookup yields CDR1 LGHDT and CDR2 YNNKEL (reference sequence). DNA of the CDR3: TGTGCCAGCAGCCAAGTACTGGGGCGAGGAAACACCATATATTTT. Translation: CASSQVLGRGNTIYF.

V gene TRBV7-6 combines with J gene TRBJ2-3; 7 bases align to TRBD2. This CDR3 is built from 14 residues. Germline assignment: CDR1 SGHVS and CDR2 FNYEAQ. J lost 3 bases, V lost 2 bases, and 2 bases had no gene match. The CDR3 coding sequence is TGTGCCAGCAGCTTATTGCGGGGGACAGATACGCAGTATTTT. Translation gives CASSLLRGTDTQYF.

The rearrangement uses TRBV5-6 and TRBJ2-5; TRBD1 agrees at 7 bases. Germline V gene data show CDR1 as SGHDT and CDR2 as YYEEEE. This CDR3 contains 13 residues. V lost 4 bases, J lost 4 bases, and 4 bases stayed unmatched. The CDR3 DNA is TGTGCCAGCAGCAAGACAGGGACAGAGACCCAGTACTTC. This codes for CASSKTGTETQYF.

The chain carries TRBV5-8 and TRBJ2-3; D is possibly TRBD1 (6 bases). V lost 1 base, J lost 1 base, and 7 bases lay in between. CDR1 is SGHTS and CDR2 is YDEGEE in the germline V gene. This CDR3 is built from 14 residues. The CDR3 is CASSLHRGTDTQYF. The CDR3 region has the DNA TGTGCCAGCAGCTTGCACAGGGGCACAGATACGCAGTATTTT.

The chain links TRBV5-8 to TRBJ2-2; 11 bases are shared with TRBD2. The CDR3 spans 17 residues. Trimming took 5 bases from V and 6 from J; bases not matched to a gene: 12. CDR1 and CDR2 (germline): SGHTS, YDEGEE. The CDR3 protein is CASRFGLAGRRAGELFF. The DNA of the CDR3 is TGTGCCAGCAGGTTTGGACTAGCGGGCCGCAGGGCCGGGGAGCTGTTTTTT. The entire variable domain, with the rest obtained from reference TRBV5-8 and TRBJ2-2, is as follows: EAGVTQSPTHLIKTRGQQATLRCSPISGHTSVYWYQQALGLGLQFLLWYDEGEERNRGNFPPRFSGRQFPNYSSELNVNALELEDSALYLCASRFGLAGRRAGELFFGEGSRLTVL.

The chain links TRBV11-1 to TRBJ2-3, with a tentative D call TRBD1 (6 bases). The CDR3 length is 15 residues. Germline V lookup: CDR1 SGHAT, CDR2 FQDESV (reference sequence). V was pared by 5 bases and J by 4 bases, with 16 bases between. This CDR3 is CASSRQVLSADTQYF. As DNA, the CDR3 is TGTGCCAGCAGCCGACAGGTTCTAAGCGCAGATACGCAGTATTTT.

This chain connects TRBV19 to TRBJ1-4; D may be TRBD1 (6 bases). V gave up 9 bases and J gave up 4 bases, with 18 bases separating them. The germline V gene encodes CDR1 LNHDA and CDR2 SQIVND (reference sequence). CDR3 length equals 15 residues. The CDR3 region has the DNA TGTGCCAGCAAGAAAAACAGGGCAGATAATGAAAAACTGTTTTTT. Amino acids: CASKKNRADNEKLFF.

This chain links TRBV5-1 with TRBJ1-5, with 7 nucleotides matching TRBD1. Germline CDR1 is SGHRS and CDR2 is YFSETQ. The CDR3 runs 14 residues. Germline trimming cut 4 bases from V and 5 bases from J; bases unmatched to any gene: 6. The CDR3 nucleotides are TGCGCCAGCAGCCCAGGACAGGAGGATCAGCCCCAGCATTTT. Residues: CASSPGQEDQPQHF.

The rearrangement uses TRBV6-5 and TRBJ2-7; D perhaps matches TRBD1 (6 bases). This CDR3 is built from 14 residues. V lost 2 bases and J lost 5, with 13 bases in between. The germline gives CDR1 MNHEY, CDR2 SVGAGI. As DNA, the CDR3 is TGTGCCAGCAGTTACACTCGGACAGCTCACGAGCAGTACTTC. Translating gives CASSYTRTAHEQYF.

This clone was seen more than once but under ten times. The V call is TRBV18, the J call TRBJ2-7, with D maybe TRBD1 (6 bases). Germline CDR1 and CDR2: KGHSH and LQKENI. The CDR3 length is 14 residues. Trimming left V 0 bases short and J 4 bases short, with 10 bases between. In DNA form, the CDR3 reads TGTGCCAGCTCACCACCTTCGCAGGGGTACGAGCAGTACTTC. Translating gives CASSPPSQGYEQYF.

The gene calls are TRBV3-1 (or the pseudogene TRBV3-2) and TRBJ2-1; no reliable D call. With 0 bases removed from V and 0 bases from J, the gap between germline ends came to 15 bases. CDR1 is LGHDT, CDR2 YNNKEL, per germline (reference sequence). This CDR3 spans 18 amino acids. In nucleotides, the CDR3 is TGTGCCAGCAGCCAAGATAAAGTTTTAGTGAGCTCCTACAATGAGCAGTTCTTC. As protein: CASSQDKVLVSSYNEQFF.

This clone occurred a few times. The chain combines TRBV4-1 with TRBJ2-3, with D possibly TRBD2 on 5 matching bases. The CDR3 spans 14 residues. V lost 8 bases, J lost 2 bases, and 14 bases lay in between. Germline loops: CDR1 MGHRA, CDR2 YSYEKL. The CDR3 coding sequence is TGCGCCAGCCGCCCCCTAGCCGTCACAGATACGCAGTATTTT. Its protein product is CASRPLAVTDTQYF.

V gene TRBV3-1 (or the pseudogene TRBV3-2) combines with J gene TRBJ1-5, with D unresolved. V lost 5 bases, J lost 6 bases, and 14 bases lay in between. Per germline, CDR1 LGHDT and CDR2 YNNKEL (reference sequence). This CDR3 is 14 amino acids long. Here the CDR3 reads CASSDDRVSQPQHF. Here the CDR3 DNA reads TGTGCCAGCAGCGATGACCGGGTCAGTCAGCCCCAGCATTTT.

The chain joins TRBV6-5 to TRBJ1-2, with a possible D match to TRBD1 (6 bases). The CDR3 has 14 residues. CDR1 and CDR2 from the germline V gene are MNHEY and SVGAGI. V lost 6 bases, J lost 2 bases, and 13 bases lay in between. The DNA for the CDR3 is TGTGCCAGCAGCAACTTACAGGGAAACTATGGCTACACCTTC. Its protein is CASSNLQGNYGYTF.

V gene TRBV4-1 combines with J gene TRBJ2-2; 8 bases agree with TRBD1. Per germline, CDR1 MGHRA and CDR2 YSYEKL. This CDR3 region has 14 residues. The trim removed 5 bases at V and 2 bases at J, leaving 1 base unmatched. The CDR3 DNA reads TGCGCCAGCAGCGACAGGGGAAACACCGGGGAGCTGTTTTTT. The encoded protein is CASSDRGNTGELFF.

The J gene is TRBJ2-1, the V gene TRBV27, with a weak D call TRBD2 (5 bases). Deletions cut 0 bases from V and 7 bases from J, with 16 bases between. This CDR3 contains 16 residues. Per the germline V gene, CDR1 is MNHEY and CDR2 is SMNVEV (reference sequence). CDR3 residues: CASSLSVIARGNEQFF. CDR3 in DNA: TGTGCCAGCAGTTTATCGGTGATAGCGAGAGGGAATGAGCAGTTCTTC.

In this sample, this clone turned up a few times. The V and J genes are TRBV3-1 (or the pseudogene TRBV3-2) and TRBJ1-1; D call uncertain. From germline, CDR1 is LGHDT and CDR2 YNNKEL (reference sequence). V lost 0 bases to trimming and J lost 0 bases, with 8 bases between them. This CDR3 contains 15 residues. CDR3 residues: CASSQDWSVNTEAFF. In nucleotides, the CDR3 is TGTGCCAGCAGCCAAGATTGGTCAGTGAACACTGAAGCTTTCTTT.

The chain has TRBV7-9 and TRBJ1-3; a weak D match, TRBD1 (5 bases). CDR3 length equals 15 residues. Germline CDR1 reads SEHNR; CDR2 reads FQNEAQ (reference sequence). V was pared by 5 bases and J by 4 bases, with 15 bases between. The CDR3 DNA follows: TGTGCCAGCAGCCCCCGTCCGGGGGAAGGAAACACCATATATTTT. Translation gives CASSPRPGEGNTIYF.

J is TRBJ1-2 and V is TRBV19; TRBD1 aligns across 7 bases. The CDR3 totals 13 residues. V shed 6 bases, J shed 10 bases, and the junction held 11 bases outside the gene matches. Germline assignment: CDR1 LNHDA and CDR2 SQIVND (reference sequence). The CDR3 sequence: CASSDRVRDDYTF. CDR3 bases: TGTGCCAGTAGCGACAGGGTGAGGGACGACTACACCTTC.

The chain uses TRBV19 and TRBJ2-2, with D possibly matching TRBD1 (5 bases). Per germline, CDR1 LNHDA and CDR2 SQIVND (reference sequence). CDR3 length equals 14 residues. Between the trimmed V and J ends, which lost 4 bases and 1 base, there was a span of 7 bases. The CDR3 nucleotides are TGTGCCAGTAGTAAAGGGGAGAACACCGGGGAGCTGTTTTTT. This gives the protein CASSKGENTGELFF.

The chain recombines TRBV6-5 with TRBJ1-5; D is possibly TRBD1 (6 bases). V was shortened by 2 bases and J by 6 bases, with 11 bases between the two germline ends. The CDR3 is made up of 14 amino acids. CDR1 and CDR2 from the germline V gene are MNHEY and SVGAGI. The DNA for the CDR3 is TGTGCCAGCAGTTACGGGCAGGGGCGTCAGCCCCAGCATTTT. Amino acid sequence: CASSYGQGRQPQHF.

There are a few counts of this clone. The chain employs TRBV28 and TRBJ1-5; 8 nucleotides agree with TRBD1. The CDR3 length is 18 residues. V gave up 5 bases and J gave up 0 bases; unmatched junction bases: 12. CDR1 is MDHEN and CDR2 is SYDVKM in the germline V gene. In DNA form, the CDR3 reads TGTGCCAGCAGTAGTGGACAGGGAGGGGGTTATAGCAATCAGCCCCAGCATTTT. Its protein is CASSSGQGGGYSNQPQHF. The whole variable domain, remainder taken from reference TRBV28 and TRBJ1-5, is DVKVTQSSRYLVKRTGEKVFLECVQDMDHENMFWYRQDPGLGLRLIYFSYDVKMKEKGDIPEGYSVSREKKERFSLILESASTNQTSMYLCASSSGQGGGYSNQPQHFGDGTRLSIL.

The chain couples TRBV19 to TRBJ1-5, with D perhaps TRBD1 (5 bases). The CDR3 is 15 amino acids. Germline-derived CDR1 and CDR2 are LNHDA and SQIVND (reference sequence). The V and J ends lost 1 base and 4 bases respectively, with 11 bases between them. The CDR3 DNA follows: TGTGCCAGTAGTATAGGTGCGGGGGGAAATCAGCCCCAGCATTTT. Protein product: CASSIGAGGNQPQHF.

This chain connects TRBV3-1 (or the pseudogene TRBV3-2) to TRBJ2-2; 8 bases fit TRBD1. Germline V gives CDR1 LGHDT, CDR2 YNNKEL (reference sequence). The V segment lost 3 bases and the J segment 10 bases; nucleotides outside the gene matches: 10. This CDR3 spans 15 amino acids. CDR3 DNA: TGTGCCAGCAGCCATTGGGACAGGAGGGCCGTGGAGCTGTTTTTT. Protein: CASSHWDRRAVELFF.

The chain couples TRBV27 to TRBJ1-1; 11 nucleotides match TRBD1. CDR3 length: 13 residues. The germline CDR1 and CDR2 sequences are MNHEY and SMNVEV (reference sequence). V was pared by 4 bases and J by 11 bases, with 6 bases of the junction left unmatched. Here the CDR3 reads CASSWGTGGIAFF. For the CDR3, the DNA is TGTGCCAGCAGTTGGGGGACAGGGGGTATTGCTTTCTTT.

This rearrangement joins TRBV7-9 to TRBJ2-5, with D unresolved. Germline assignment: CDR1 SEHNR and CDR2 FQNEAQ (reference sequence). There are 15 residues in the CDR3. V gave up 1 base and J gave up 2 bases, with 11 bases separating them. The chain's CDR3 is CASSLGWAVQETQYF. In DNA, the CDR3 is TGTGCCAGCAGCTTAGGTTGGGCAGTTCAAGAGACCCAGTACTTC. The variable domain in full, completed from reference TRBV7-9 and TRBJ2-5, reads DTGVSQNPRHKITKRGQNVTFRCDPISEHNRLYWYRQTLGQGPEFLTYFQNEAQLEKSRLLSDRFSAERPKGSFSTLEIQRTEQGDSAMYLCASSLGWAVQETQYFGPGTRLLVL.

The chain combines TRBV2 with TRBJ1-6; TRBD1 matches at 9 bases. CDR1 SNHLY and CDR2 FYNNEI come from the germline V gene. V shed 5 bases and J 10 bases; nucleotides not matched to a gene: 6. CDR3 length equals 14 residues. CDR3 DNA sequence: TGTGCCAGCAGTTCGGACAGGGGTGGGTCACCCCTCCACTTT. It specifies CASSSDRGGSPLHF.

This clone was observed a single time. The sample has other DNA sequences that encode this CDR3 too. This chain joins TRBV6-5 and TRBJ2-1; 11 bases are a match to TRBD2. CDR3 length: 13 residues. The germline V gene encodes CDR1 MNHEY and CDR2 SVGAGI. After removal of 6 bases from V and 7 bases from J, the junction contained 2 bases not matched to a gene. CDR3 DNA: TGTGCCAGCAGGGCTAGCGGGGGGAATGAGCAGTTCTTC. Protein sequence: CASRASGGNEQFF.